The present entry profiles one T cell receptor beta chain with its context. This sample was included in a study of blood T cell repertoires in COVID-19. Study background: Researchers got acute and convalescent COVID-19 samples from the United States, Italy and Spain. T cells, B-cell-depleted T cells, or PBMCs provided the cDNA or gDNA that served as material.

The V end lost 6 bases, the J end lost 7 bases, and 13 bases lay between the germline ends. The germline V gene encodes CDR1 MDHEN and CDR2 SYDVKM. This CDR3 has 13 amino acids. How the authors handled the data: Reference gene primer amplification in the assay estimated nucleated cell counts. TCRdb keeps only in-frame clones here, not all; method: immunoSEQ multiplex PCR. V, J and clone size were drawn from that table, and D and trimming were deduced from the DNA. Here the sample spans hundreds of thousands of clones, approximately 90% being singletons. The V call is TRBV28, the J call TRBJ2-1, with D maybe TRBD2 (6 bases). Material for sequencing was peripheral blood. The sequence was collected from a man in his late teens or twenties with active or convalescent COVID-19. The CDR3, as DNA: TGTGCCAGCAGGTTGGGACTCCCGAATGAGCAGTTCTTC. This encodes CASRLGLPNEQFF.